The entry below gives a single TCR beta chain sequence along with its context. Germline-derived CDR1 and CDR2 are SGHTA and FQGNSA. V was pared by 5 bases and J by 3 bases, with 15 bases of the junction left unmatched. The CDR3 spans 17 residues. The template was total RNA from unfractionated whole blood. This sample is part of a study of human T cells and chemical hapten exposure. Individual cDNA molecules each carried unique molecular identifiers attached by the library. Each CDR3 protein gets one entry after TCRdb re-called the reads with MiXCR. The profile shows around 120,000 distinct CDR3 sequences, 8.5% to 9% of them singletons.

Sequenced input: whole blood. The chain joins TRBV7-2 to TRBJ2-5; 7 nucleotides align to TRBD2. The receptor was derived from a human donor in good health. Some clones in this sample may be carry-over from other donors' samples. The CDR3 is CASSPGIGAGREETQYF. The CDR3 DNA sequence: TGTGCCAGCAGCCCTGGCATTGGGGCAGGGAGGGAAGAGACCCAGTACTTC.